These 26 T cell receptor beta chains share one sample of origin, sequenced in a study of identical twins. TCRdb called the 5' RACE reads again in MiXCR, with one record for every CDR3 protein. Among 600,000 to 850,000 distinct CDR3 sequences listed, about 18% were seen once. These data are also associated with another study on T cells expressing NK-cell markers.

Input material: PBMCs. The receptors derive from a woman between 18 and 29 years old in good health.

The CDR3 DNA reads TGTGCCAGCAGTTACTCGACAGGCACAGGGGGCACCTTC. Translating gives CASSYSTGTGGTF. The J gene is TRBJ1-2, the V gene TRBV6-5; 8 bases align to TRBD1. CDR3 length: 13 amino acids. Trimming at V came to 0 bases and at J to 13 bases, leaving 7 bases not matched to a gene. Germline loops: CDR1 MNHEY, CDR2 SVGAGI.

This chain connects TRBV9 to TRBJ2-5; D perhaps matches TRBD2 (6 bases). CDR1 and CDR2 from the germline V gene are SGDLS and YYNGEE. This CDR3 is built from 15 residues. Trimming took off 4 bases at V and 5 bases at J, with 18 bases between the two ends. The CDR3 is CASSLSPEAGETQYF. The CDR3 region has the DNA TGTGCCAGCAGCCTCTCTCCGGAAGCGGGCGAGACCCAGTACTTC.

The chain links TRBV20-1 to TRBJ2-1; the match to TRBD1 covers 7 bases. CDR3 length: 16 amino acids. Unmatched junction bases numbered 17, after V lost 6 bases and J lost 6 bases. Germline V CDR1 and CDR2: DFQATT, SNEGSKA (reference sequence). The DNA for the CDR3 is TGCAGTGCCCAGAGGGGGCTCGGCGAAGAGGCCAATGAGCAGTTCTTC. It yields the protein CSAQRGLGEEANEQFF.

The chain joins TRBV11-2 to TRBJ2-1, with 10 bases fitting TRBD2. Germline-derived CDR1 and CDR2 are SGHAT and FQNNGV. The length of the CDR3 is 18 residues. V lost 5 bases to trimming and J lost 4 bases; unmatched junction nucleotides: 14. The CDR3: CASSDHSGRPRRYNEQFF. DNA for the CDR3: TGTGCCAGCAGCGATCATAGCGGGAGGCCGCGGAGGTACAATGAGCAGTTCTTC.

The chain has TRBV12-3 or TRBV12-4 and TRBJ2-7; 8 nucleotides agree with TRBD2. V was clipped by 6 bases and J by 4 bases; unmatched bases: 5. The CDR3 is 13 amino acids. The CDR3 loop is CASRERELYEQYF. DNA of the CDR3: TGTGCCAGCAGGGAGCGGGAGTTGTACGAGCAGTACTTC.

This clonotype was counted a few times. The chain combines TRBV25-1 with TRBJ2-7; D not certain. The germline CDR1 and CDR2 sequences are MGHDK and SYGVNS. Trimming shortened V by 1 base and J by 0 bases, and 7 bases separated the two germline ends. CDR3 length: 14 amino acids. CDR3: CASSESVGSYEQYF. The CDR3 DNA sequence: TGTGCCAGCAGTGAATCCGTTGGCTCCTACGAGCAGTACTTC.

The CDR3 sequence: CASSPIPGLGSGELFF. For the CDR3, the DNA is TGTGCCAGCAGCCCAATACCGGGACTAGGGTCGGGGGAGCTGTTTTTT. The chain carries TRBV12-3 or TRBV12-4 and TRBJ2-2; 8 nucleotides line up with TRBD2. This CDR3 contains 16 residues. V dropped 6 bases and J dropped 8; count of bases not matched to a gene: 14.

This clonotype was seen at least ten times. This rearrangement joins TRBV12-3 or TRBV12-4 to TRBJ1-2; no clear D gene. This CDR3 contains 12 residues. Deletions cut 3 bases from V and 6 bases from J, with 8 bases between. The CDR3 reads CASSFGGDGYTF. The CDR3 DNA is TGTGCCAGCAGTTTTGGAGGAGATGGCTACACCTTC.

V and J are TRBV7-8 and TRBJ2-7; D possibly matches TRBD1 or TRBD2 (7 bases each). The CDR3 consists of 16 residues. Germline V lookup: CDR1 SGHVS, CDR2 FQNEAQ. The V gene lost 4 bases and the J gene lost 4 bases, with 20 bases spanning the gap. In DNA form, the CDR3 reads TGTGCCAGCAGCTCCCAGGGGGTTGGTAGCGGGTACGAGCAGTACTTC. Protein sequence: CASSSQGVGSGYEQYF.

This chain connects TRBV7-9 to TRBJ2-3, with no clear D. The CDR3 loop spans 16 amino acids. V dropped 5 bases and J dropped 5 bases, with 20 bases sitting between them. CDR1 is SEHNR and CDR2 is FQNEAQ in the germline V gene (reference sequence). The CDR3 loop is CASSPPGFRAGDTQYF. The DNA of the CDR3 is TGTGCCAGCAGCCCCCCCGGTTTTCGTGCCGGAGATACGCAGTATTTT.

A few counts support this clonotype. The chain employs TRBV12-3 or TRBV12-4 and TRBJ2-7, with 12 nucleotides matching TRBD1. Trimming cost V 4 bases and J 2 bases; bases outside gene matches: 12. The CDR3 has 18 residues. DNA of the CDR3: TGTGCCAGCAGTTCCCTCCGGGACAGGGGGCGTAAAACCTACGAGCAGTACTTC. Protein: CASSSLRDRGRKTYEQYF.

This clonotype occurred a few times. J is TRBJ2-1 and V is TRBV13, with TRBD2 matching 12 bases. This CDR3 region has 15 residues. Germline V gene lookup returns CDR1 PRHDT and CDR2 FYEKMQ (reference sequence). Trimming cost V 4 bases and J 7 bases; bases outside gene matches: 5. The CDR3 protein is CASSSRTSGVNEQFF. The DNA for the CDR3 is TGTGCCAGCAGCTCCCGGACTAGCGGGGTAAATGAGCAGTTCTTC.

This chain uses TRBV20-1 with TRBJ1-1; tentatively, D is TRBD1 (5 bases). V was pared by 6 bases and J by 5 bases, with 13 bases between. CDR1 is DFQATT, CDR2 SNEGSKA, per germline (reference sequence). The CDR3 consists of 12 residues. In DNA, the CDR3 is TGCAGTGCCGTGGGGCAGGGAACTGAAGCTTTCTTT. This encodes CSAVGQGTEAFF.

This clonotype appeared a few times. This chain uses TRBV2 with TRBJ2-7, with TRBD2 identical over 7 bases. In germline, CDR1 is SNHLY, CDR2 FYNNEI. V was pared by 1 base and J by 0 bases, with 18 bases of the junction left unmatched. The CDR3 sequence is 20 residues long. This chain's CDR3 is CASSEVTSSGKSRGSYEQYF. As DNA, the CDR3 is TGTGCCAGCAGTGAAGTTACGTCTAGCGGAAAATCCCGGGGCTCCTACGAGCAGTACTTC.

Points on this clonotype: Since a far larger clone is one base different, this is likely a read error. The chain recombines TRBV12-3 or TRBV12-4 with TRBJ2-1; a possible D gene is TRBD1 (6 bases). This CDR3 has 14 residues. Trimming took 5 bases from V and 4 from J, leaving 12 bases between them. CDR3 sequence reads: CASSMEGGYNEQFF. CDR3 DNA sequence: TGTGCCAGCAGTATGGAAGGGGGATACAATGAGCAGTTCTTC.

V is TRBV20-1 and J is TRBJ2-5; D is ambiguous. V was pared by 0 bases and J by 0 bases, with 8 bases between. This CDR3 contains 14 residues. Germline assignment: CDR1 DFQATT and CDR2 SNEGSKA (reference sequence). DNA for the CDR3: TGCAGTGCTAGAGATGAACACTACCAAGAGACCCAGTACTTC. Translated, it gives CSARDEHYQETQYF.

This clonotype was observed a few times. The rearrangement links TRBV29-1 to TRBJ1-5; D is perhaps TRBD1 (5 bases). Trimming shortened V by 4 bases and J by 6 bases, and 19 bases separated the two germline ends. The CDR3 is 15 residues long. CDR1 is SQVTM, CDR2 ANQGSEA, per germline. The CDR3 coding sequence is TGCAGCGTTGCGAGTGGTGGGCCAGGGTTTCAGCCCCAGCATTTT. This gives the protein CSVASGGPGFQPQHF.

This clonotype has a count of ten or more. This chain joins TRBV29-1 and TRBJ2-2, with a tentative D call TRBD2 (6 bases). V dropped 3 bases and J dropped 1 base, with 9 bases sitting between them. CDR1 and CDR2 (germline): SQVTM, ANQGSEA. This CDR3 region has 14 residues. CDR3 nucleotides: TGCAGCGTTGACCTGCGGGGGAACACCGGGGAGCTGTTTTTT. It translates to CSVDLRGNTGELFF.

V is TRBV14 and J is TRBJ2-3, with D perhaps matching TRBD1 (5 bases). The CDR3 loop spans 17 amino acids. The germline V gene has CDR1 SGHDN and CDR2 FVKESK. Trimming shortened V by 0 bases and J by 0 bases, and 13 bases separated the two germline ends. CDR3 in DNA: TGTGCCAGCAGCCAAGACCAGGGCTTCCGTAGCACAGATACGCAGTATTTT. This sequence encodes CASSQDQGFRSTDTQYF.

The chain carries TRBV10-3 and TRBJ1-2; D remains unclear. V lost 3 bases and J 3 bases, leaving 14 bases between the germline ends. Germline V lookup: CDR1 ENHRY, CDR2 SYGVKD. The CDR3 sequence is 15 residues long. The CDR3 DNA reads as TGTGCCATCAGTGATTCCGGCCGGCCCCACTATGGCTACACCTTC. This gives the protein CAISDSGRPHYGYTF.

J is TRBJ2-5 and V is TRBV20-1; TRBD2 matches 7 bases. Germline assignment: CDR1 DFQATT and CDR2 SNEGSKA (reference sequence). The CDR3 runs to 14 residues. V shed 3 bases and J 4 bases; nucleotides not matched to a gene: 8. The DNA for the CDR3 is TGCAGTGCTAGTGATCCGGGGAGGGGAGAGACCCAGTACTTC. Amino acids: CSASDPGRGETQYF.

This clonotype was recorded at least ten times. V gene TRBV6-5 combines with J gene TRBJ2-6; D not certain. In germline, CDR1 is MNHEY, CDR2 SVGAGI. The CDR3 length is 16 residues. V gave up 4 bases and J gave up 3 bases, with 13 bases separating them. The CDR3 nucleotides are TGTGCCAGCAGTTCACAGCGAGGTGATGGGGCCAACGTCCTGACTTTC. Translating gives CASSSQRGDGANVLTF.

The chain is built from TRBV5-5 and TRBJ2-5; 10 nucleotides match TRBD2. V dropped 1 base and J dropped 4; count of bases not matched to a gene: 7. Germline values: CDR1 SGHKS, CDR2 YYEKEE (reference sequence). This CDR3 has 16 amino acids. This CDR3 is CASSLRLAGVLETQYF. CDR3 in DNA: TGTGCCAGCAGCTTGCGGCTAGCGGGGGTACTAGAGACCCAGTACTTC. The full variable domain, rest sourced from reference TRBV5-5 and TRBJ2-5, is DAGVTQSPTHLIKTRGQQVTLRCSPISGHKSVSWYQQVLGQGPQFIFQYYEKEERGRGNFPDRFSARQFPNYSSELNVNALLLGDSALYLCASSLRLAGVLETQYFGPGTRLLVL.

The CDR3 sequence is CASSYPPRTGETDTQYF. Written as DNA, the CDR3 is TGTGCCAGCAGTTACCCGCCCCGTACAGGGGAAACAGATACGCAGTATTTT. J is TRBJ2-3 and V is TRBV6-5, with TRBD1 matching over 7 bases. CDR1 and CDR2 from the germline V gene are MNHEY and SVGAGI. This CDR3 region has 17 residues. Germline trimming cut 2 bases from V and 3 bases from J; bases unmatched to any gene: 11.

In this sample, this clonotype turned up a few times. This chain links TRBV4-3 with TRBJ1-1; 7 bases match TRBD1. The V gene's germline CDR1 is LGHNA and CDR2 YSLEER. The CDR3 totals 15 residues. Unmatched junction bases numbered 6, after V lost 4 bases and J lost 1 base. The CDR3 DNA follows: TGCGCCAGCAGCCCGGAGACAGGGACGAACACTGAAGCTTTCTTT. Protein: CASSPETGTNTEAFF.

This clonotype was seen more than once but under ten times. The chain carries TRBV4-1 and TRBJ1-5; D is ambiguous. The CDR3 loop spans 14 amino acids. The V and J ends lost 0 bases and 7 bases respectively, with 10 bases between them. Looked up from germline, CDR1 is MGHRA and CDR2 is YSYEKL. The DNA for the CDR3 is TGCGCCAGCAGCCAAGAGACCAACCTACAGCCCCAGCATTTT. Translation: CASSQETNLQPQHF.